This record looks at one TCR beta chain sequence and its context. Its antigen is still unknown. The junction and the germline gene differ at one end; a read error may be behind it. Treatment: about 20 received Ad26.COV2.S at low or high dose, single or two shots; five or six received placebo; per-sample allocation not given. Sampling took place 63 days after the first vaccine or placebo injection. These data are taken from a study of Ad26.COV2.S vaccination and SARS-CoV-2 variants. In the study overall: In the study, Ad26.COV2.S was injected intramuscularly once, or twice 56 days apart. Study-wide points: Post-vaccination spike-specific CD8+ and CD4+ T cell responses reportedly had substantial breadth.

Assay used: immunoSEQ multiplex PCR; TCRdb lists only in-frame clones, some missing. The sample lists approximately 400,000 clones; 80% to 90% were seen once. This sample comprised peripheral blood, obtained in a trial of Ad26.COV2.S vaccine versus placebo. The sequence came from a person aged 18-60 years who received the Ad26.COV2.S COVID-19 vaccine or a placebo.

Here the CDR3 reads CASSLSVQGTQYF. The DNA for the CDR3 is TGTGCCAGCAGCTTATCCGTACAAGGGACCCAGTACTTC. The chain has TRBV11-3 and TRBJ2-5; no reliable D call. There are 13 residues in the CDR3. The germline V gene encodes CDR1 SGHNT and CDR2 YENEEA.